The 23 T cell receptor beta chains in this list originate from one sample, sequenced in a study of T cell clonality in common variable immunodeficiency. Assay: immunoSEQ multiplex PCR; the TCRdb copy retains only in-frame clones and omits some. In total the sample includes around 39,000 clones, none of them seen once. The sequenced sample consisted of peripheral blood mononuclear cells. The receptors shown here come from a person aged 18-69 years in good health.

Comments on this clone: The sequenced fragment ends 3 residues before the CDR3 boundary, so the rest is inferred from the germline J gene. This chain joins TRBV6-2 or TRBV6-3 and TRBJ1-2; 7 bases align to TRBD1. This CDR3 comprises 12 residues. Germline values: CDR1 MNHEY, CDR2 SVGEGT. The CDR3 bases that were read are TGTGCCAGCAGCAGGGGGGAGTTCGAC. Protein: CASSRGEFD. The entire CDR3 protein is CASSRGEFDYTF.

This clone was observed many times. The read is 3 residues too short to cover the CDR3 end, so that end is filled in from the germline J gene. The genes are TRBV28 and TRBJ1-4; TRBD1 aligns across 8 bases. The germline CDR1 and CDR2 sequences are MDHEN and SYDVKM. Trimming took 3 bases from V and 6 from J; bases not matched to a gene: 3. The CDR3 is 14 residues long. The CDR3 is CASSFGTGYEKLFF. CDR3 DNA, as far as it was read: TGTGCCAGCAGTTTCGGGACAGGTTATGAAAAA.

In this sample, this clone turned up many times. The DNA ends 3 residues before the CDR3 does, and the rest of the CDR3 is filled in from the germline J gene. The chain links TRBV12-3 or TRBV12-4 to TRBJ2-1; 12 bases line up with TRBD2. With 4 bases clipped from V and 2 bases from J, the junction kept 0 bases outside the gene matches. The CDR3 runs 15 residues. CDR3 loop: CASSWTSGTYNEQFF. CDR3 DNA (partial): TGTGCCAGCAGTTGGACTAGCGGGACCTACAATGAG.

Notes on this clone: The read falls 3 residues short of the CDR3 end, and the missing part is taken from the germline J gene. The V call is TRBV20-1, the J call TRBJ2-3; tentatively, D is TRBD2 (5 bases). In germline, CDR1 is DFQATT, CDR2 SNEGSKA (reference sequence). This CDR3 has 13 residues. CDR3 bases read: TGCAGTGCTGACCGGGGATACAATCAGCCG. It yields the protein CSADRGYNQP. The full CDR3 sequence reads CSADRGYNQPQYF.

The table lists this clone with many counts. The read ends 3 residues early relative to the CDR3; the germline J gene fills the gap. The chain has TRBV18 and TRBJ1-1; 8 bases fit TRBD1. Per germline, CDR1 KGHSH and CDR2 LQKENI. CDR3 length equals 16 residues. V shed 3 bases and J 0 bases; nucleotides not matched to a gene: 6. Incomplete CDR3 DNA: TGTGCCAGCTCACCGGCAGGGGGCTTCATGAACACTGAA. Translating it yields CASSPAGGFMNTE. The full CDR3 protein reads CASSPAGGFMNTEAFF. Looking up the rest from reference TRBV18 and TRBJ1-1 gives the full variable domain: NAGVMQNPRHLVRRRGQEARLRCSPMKGHSHVYWYRQLPEEGLKFMVYLQKENIIDESGMPKERFSAEFPKEGPSILRIQQVVRGDSAAYFCASSPAGGFMNTEAFFGQGTRLTVV.

In this sample, this clone turned up many times. The missing CDR3 end, 3 residues past where the read stops, is filled in from the germline J gene. V gene TRBV12-3 or TRBV12-4 combines with J gene TRBJ2-1; 10 bases are shared with TRBD2. The CDR3 is made up of 15 amino acids. With V trimmed by 6 bases and J by 4 bases, 6 bases remained unmatched. CDR3 sequence reads: CASSLSGGAYNEQFF. The sequenced CDR3 bases are TGTGCCAGCAGCCTCAGCGGGGGGGCTTACAATGAG.

This clone was seen many times. Read data end 3 residues before the CDR3 end; the end is taken from the germline J gene. The chain uses TRBV12-3 or TRBV12-4 and TRBJ2-1, with TRBD1 identical over 9 bases. This CDR3 has 15 amino acids. Losses at the gene ends were 4 bases for V and 4 bases for J; bases not matched to a gene: 5. Incomplete CDR3 DNA: TGTGCCAGCAGTTCCGCCGGGACAGGGTACAATGAG. It translates to CASSSAGTGYNE. The complete CDR3 sequence is CASSSAGTGYNEQFF.

This clone was seen repeatedly, ten times or more. Read coverage stops 3 residues before the CDR3 terminus; the germline J gene supplies the remainder. This rearrangement joins TRBV29-1 to TRBJ2-3; TRBD1 is a possible D gene (6 bases). This CDR3 spans 14 amino acids. V lost 7 bases to trimming and J lost 2 bases, with 16 bases between them. In germline, CDR1 is SQVTM, CDR2 ANQGSEA. CDR3 residues: CSAPVTGLTDTQYF. CDR3 DNA (partial): TGCAGCGCCCCTGTAACAGGGCTCACAGATACG.

Remarks on this clone: The read terminates 3 residues ahead of where the CDR3 ends, so the germline J gene completes it. This chain connects TRBV5-1 to TRBJ2-3, with TRBD2 matching 11 bases. The CDR3 length is 16 residues. The J segment lost 2 bases and the V segment lost 4 bases, leaving 6 bases of the junction unmatched. The germline V gene encodes CDR1 SGHRS and CDR2 YFSETQ. This CDR3 is CASSPRTSGFTDTQYF. The DNA read from the CDR3 is TGCGCCAGCAGCCCCAGGACTAGCGGGTTCACAGATACG.

This clone has only a few counts. The CDR3 end is not reached by the read, which stops 3 residues before it; the germline J gene fills it in. The chain is built from TRBV7-9 and TRBJ1-1; D may be TRBD1 (5 bases). Germline-derived CDR1 and CDR2 are SEHNR and FQNEAQ (reference sequence). The CDR3 is 15 amino acids. Trimming left V 0 bases short and J 5 bases short, with 13 bases between. CDR3 DNA, as far as it was read: TGTGCCAGCAGCTTAGCCGAGGGGATACGGACTGAA. It translates to CASSLAEGIRTE. Given in full, the CDR3 is CASSLAEGIRTEAFF.

This clone was observed a handful of times. With the read ending 3 residues before the CDR3 end, the germline J gene is used to fill in that end. The V and J genes are TRBV13 and TRBJ2-1, with 7 bases identical to TRBD2. The CDR3 sequence is 16 residues long. CDR1 is PRHDT and CDR2 is FYEKMQ in the germline V gene (reference sequence). V lost 1 base, J lost 2 bases, and 5 bases stayed unmatched. The CDR3 bases that were read are TGTGCCAGCAGCTTAGATGGCGGGAGTGCCTACAATGAG. It codes for CASSLDGGSAYNE. Given in full, the CDR3 is CASSLDGGSAYNEQFF.

This clone was observed a few times. The read terminates 3 residues before the CDR3 end, so the remaining end is supplied by the germline J gene. The chain employs TRBV7-9 and TRBJ2-2; TRBD1 is a possible D gene (7 bases). Germline V lookup: CDR1 SEHNR, CDR2 FQNEAQ (reference sequence). The CDR3 consists of 15 residues. The part of the CDR3 DNA that was read is TGTGCCAGCAGGACGCAGGGGGGTGGGGAGACACCG. Residues: CASRTQGGGETP. The CDR3 reads in full as CASRTQGGGETPLFF.

This clone was detected many times. The sequenced fragment ends 3 residues before the CDR3 boundary, so the rest is inferred from the germline J gene. This chain links TRBV30 with TRBJ1-2; D is possibly TRBD1 (6 bases). V lost 0 bases and J lost 6, with 14 bases in between. This CDR3 comprises 14 residues. CDR1 and CDR2 from the germline V gene are GTSNPN and SVGIG (reference sequence). The CDR3: CAWSVVQGSHGYTF. Partial CDR3 DNA: TGTGCCTGGAGTGTGGTTCAGGGGAGCCATGGC.

This clone was observed many times. Read data end 3 residues before the CDR3 end; the end is taken from the germline J gene. The chain uses TRBV10-2 and TRBJ2-2; 13 bases are a match to TRBD2. Germline V gene lookup returns CDR1 WSHSY and CDR2 SAAADI. CDR3 size: 15 residues. The J segment lost 7 bases and the V segment lost 8 bases, leaving 7 bases of the junction unmatched. The CDR3 loop is CASLETSGRVGELFF. The CDR3 DNA, read in part, is TGCGCCAGCTTAGAAACTAGCGGGAGGGTCGGGGAG.

This clone was detected ten times or more. The CDR3 extends 3 residues past the end of the read, so its final part is completed from the germline J gene. The gene calls are TRBV6-1 and TRBJ2-1, with a weak D call TRBD2 (6 bases). Germline CDR1 reads MNHNS; CDR2 reads SASEGT. V lost 4 bases, J lost 3 bases, and 13 bases lay in between. The CDR3 loop spans 15 amino acids. CDR3 DNA (partial): TGTGCCAGCAGTGTTTCCGGCGGGGTCTACAATGAG. Amino acid sequence: CASSVSGGVYNE. The entire CDR3 reads CASSVSGGVYNEQFF.

This clone has a count of ten or more. The CDR3 end lies 3 residues beyond the end of the read and is filled in from the germline J gene. The chain carries TRBV28 and TRBJ2-5; 15 bases align to TRBD2. The CDR3 spans 18 residues. Germline V lookup: CDR1 MDHEN, CDR2 SYDVKM. The V segment lost 4 bases and the J segment 4 bases; nucleotides outside the gene matches: 10. CDR3 sequence: CASSSYGTSGRRAETQYF. The sequenced part of the CDR3 DNA is TGTGCCAGCAGTTCTTACGGGACTAGCGGGAGGCGTGCAGAGACC.

This clone was found many times. The part of the CDR3 DNA that was read is TGCGCCAGCAGCTTGGTGAAGGCAGGGGGCACAGATACG. Translated, it gives CASSLVKAGGTDT. The entire CDR3 reads CASSLVKAGGTDTQYF. V usage is TRBV5-1 and J usage is TRBJ2-3; maybe TRBD1 (6 bases). Read sequence stops 3 residues before the CDR3 end, and the germline J gene provides the missing end. V was shortened by 0 bases and J by 1 base, with 12 bases between the two germline ends. CDR3 length equals 16 residues. The germline gives CDR1 SGHRS, CDR2 YFSETQ.

This clone was observed at least ten times. The read finishes 3 residues shy of the CDR3 end, and the germline J gene is used to complete it. The chain couples TRBV2 to TRBJ2-7, with D perhaps matching TRBD2 (5 bases). Germline V gene data show CDR1 as SNHLY and CDR2 as FYNNEI. The V end lost 2 bases, the J end lost 6 bases, and 5 bases lay between the germline ends. This CDR3 spans 11 amino acids. The CDR3 is CASSETSEQYF. The sequenced part of the CDR3 DNA is TGTGCCAGCAGTGAAACTAGCGAG. Complete variable domain (other parts from reference TRBV2 and TRBJ2-7): EPEVTQTPSHQVTQMGQEVILRCVPISNHLYFYWYRQILGQKVEFLVSFYNNEISEKSEIFDDQFSVERPDGSNFTLKIRSTKLEDSAMYFCASSETSEQYFGPGTRLTVT.

This clone was observed many times. Read sequence stops 3 residues before the CDR3 end, and the germline J gene provides the missing end. V and J are TRBV18 and TRBJ1-6, with D uncertain. There are 16 residues in the CDR3. Germline CDR1 is KGHSH and CDR2 is LQKENI. Trimming stripped 3 bases from V and 9 bases from J, with 18 bases between. The CDR3 loop reads CASSPAPHTVGSPLHF. The CDR3 DNA, read in part, is TGTGCCAGCTCACCCGCACCCCATACAGTGGGTTCACCC.

This clone was counted at least ten times. The read is 3 residues too short to cover the CDR3 end, so that end is filled in from the germline J gene. This chain joins TRBV20-1 and TRBJ2-5; TRBD2 matches 13 bases. This CDR3 is 19 amino acids long. Trimming took 5 bases from V and 3 from J; bases not matched to a gene: 18. Germline CDR1 reads DFQATT; CDR2 reads SNEGSKA (reference sequence). The CDR3 loop reads CSARIQDSLAGGPEETQYF. The sequenced CDR3 bases are TGCAGTGCTCGAATACAGGACTCACTAGCGGGAGGGCCGGAAGAGACC.

This clone was seen ten or more times. The DNA ends 3 residues before the CDR3 does, and the rest of the CDR3 is filled in from the germline J gene. This sequence joins TRBV19 and TRBJ2-5, with 9 nucleotides matching TRBD1. V dropped 5 bases and J dropped 4; count of bases not matched to a gene: 8. Per the germline V gene, CDR1 is LNHDA and CDR2 is SQIVND (reference sequence). The CDR3 loop spans 15 amino acids. CDR3 loop: CASSLQGAQGETQYF. The covered CDR3 bases are TGTGCCAGTAGTTTACAGGGGGCGCAGGGAGAGACC. Full variable domain (remainder filled in from reference TRBV19 and TRBJ2-5): DGGITQSPKYLFRKEGQNVTLSCEQNLNHDAMYWYRQDPGQGLRLIYYSQIVNDFQKGDIAEGYSVSREKKESFPLTVTSAQKNPTAFYLCASSLQGAQGETQYFGPGTRLLVL.

Comment on this clone: The read comes to an end 3 residues before the CDR3 does, leaving the germline J gene to fill in the end. This chain uses TRBV18 with TRBJ2-2; a possible D gene is TRBD2 (6 bases). The CDR3 covers 17 residues. The V gene's germline CDR1 is KGHSH and CDR2 LQKENI. V dropped 6 bases and J dropped 1 base, with 18 bases sitting between them. CDR3 DNA, as far as it was read: TGTGCCAGCTCCCAACGCGGGATGCAGGAGAACACCGGGGAG. Its protein is CASSQRGMQENTGE. The full CDR3 is CASSQRGMQENTGELFF.

This clone was detected only a few times. The read terminates 3 residues before the CDR3 end, so the remaining end is supplied by the germline J gene. The genes are TRBV11-2 and TRBJ2-3; D remains unclear. Germline lookup yields CDR1 SGHAT and CDR2 FQNNGV. The CDR3 loop spans 15 amino acids. CDR3 in amino acids: CASSLDYGSNQPQYF. The sequenced CDR3 bases are TGTGCCAGCAGCTTAGACTACGGTAGCAATCAGCCG.